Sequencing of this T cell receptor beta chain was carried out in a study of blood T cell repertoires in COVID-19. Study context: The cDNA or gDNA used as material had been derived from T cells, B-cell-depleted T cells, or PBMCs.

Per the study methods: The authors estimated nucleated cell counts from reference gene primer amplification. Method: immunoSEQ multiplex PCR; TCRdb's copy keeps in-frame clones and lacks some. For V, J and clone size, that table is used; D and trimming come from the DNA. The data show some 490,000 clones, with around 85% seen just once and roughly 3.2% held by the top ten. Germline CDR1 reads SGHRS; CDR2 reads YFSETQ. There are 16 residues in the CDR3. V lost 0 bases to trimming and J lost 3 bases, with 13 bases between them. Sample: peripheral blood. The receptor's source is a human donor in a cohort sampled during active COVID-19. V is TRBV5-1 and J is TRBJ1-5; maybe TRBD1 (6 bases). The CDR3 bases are TGCGCCAGCAGCTTGGGCCCAGGGGCTCCCAATCAGCCCCAGCATTTT. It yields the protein CASSLGPGAPNQPQHF.